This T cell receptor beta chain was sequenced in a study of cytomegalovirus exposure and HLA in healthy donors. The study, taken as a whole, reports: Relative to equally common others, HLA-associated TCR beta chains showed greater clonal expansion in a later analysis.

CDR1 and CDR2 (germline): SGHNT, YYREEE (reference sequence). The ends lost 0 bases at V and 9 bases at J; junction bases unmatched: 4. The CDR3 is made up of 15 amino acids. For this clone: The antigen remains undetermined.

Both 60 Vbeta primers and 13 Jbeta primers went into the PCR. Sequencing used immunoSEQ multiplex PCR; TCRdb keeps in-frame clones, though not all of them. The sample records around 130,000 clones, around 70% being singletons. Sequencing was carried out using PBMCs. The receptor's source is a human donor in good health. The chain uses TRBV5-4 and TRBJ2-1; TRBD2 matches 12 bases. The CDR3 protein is CASSLGLAGVGEQFF. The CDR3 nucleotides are TGTGCCAGCAGCTTGGGACTAGCGGGAGTGGGTGAGCAGTTCTTC.